This entry lists 19 T cell receptor beta chains sequenced from one sample in a study of PD-1 blockade in mismatch repair-deficient tumors. Generated by immunoSEQ multiplex PCR, the TCRdb table keeps only in-frame clones and is missing some. The sample holds about 51,000 clones; 65% to 85% are singletons and the top ten take over 7.5%. Source: peripheral blood, taken 20 weeks after starting pembrolizumab. These receptors all come from an adult with mismatch repair-deficient cancer.

This clone appeared a few times. This chain links TRBV27 with TRBJ2-7; D unclear. Germline assignment: CDR1 MNHEY and CDR2 SMNVEV (reference sequence). CDR3 size: 14 residues. V was clipped by 4 bases and J by 5 bases, with 15 bases between them. The CDR3 sequence: CASSSPLVGNEQYF. The CDR3 DNA reads TGTGCCAGCAGTTCTCCCTTGGTCGGCAACGAGCAGTACTTC.

The chain employs TRBV10-3 and TRBJ2-1, with 7 bases matching TRBD2. Per germline, CDR1 ENHRY and CDR2 SYGVKD. This CDR3 has 16 amino acids. Unmatched junction bases numbered 5, after V lost 3 bases and J lost 0 bases. The CDR3 loop reads CAISESVAGSYNEQFF. The CDR3 coding sequence is TGTGCCATCAGTGAATCGGTAGCGGGCTCCTACAATGAGCAGTTCTTC.

This chain joins TRBV10-1 and TRBJ2-2; tentative D call: TRBD1 (5 bases). Germline CDR1 WNHNN, CDR2 SYGVQD (reference sequence). Trimming shortened V by 3 bases and J by 1 base, and 12 bases separated the two germline ends. This CDR3 has 16 amino acids. CDR3 sequence reads: CASSEEDSLNTGELFF. CDR3 DNA: TGCGCCAGCAGTGAAGAAGACAGCCTGAACACCGGGGAGCTGTTTTTT.

The gene calls are TRBV9 and TRBJ2-1, with TRBD1 matching 10 bases. In germline, CDR1 is SGDLS, CDR2 YYNGEE. V lost 2 bases and J lost 8; bases outside the gene matches: 10. The CDR3 is 16 amino acids. The CDR3 protein is CASSVDLGTGVHEQFF. For the CDR3, the DNA is TGTGCCAGCAGCGTGGACCTGGGGACAGGGGTCCATGAGCAGTTCTTC.

V and J are TRBV6-5 and TRBJ1-1; TRBD1 might be the D (5 bases). Germline V lookup: CDR1 MNHEY, CDR2 SVGAGI. V was clipped by 5 bases and J by 10 bases, with 14 bases between them. The CDR3 extends over 12 amino acids. DNA of the CDR3: TGTGCCAGCAGTCACGGGGGGGATGCAGCTTTCTTT. Protein: CASSHGGDAAFF.

The V call is TRBV2, the J call TRBJ2-3; no reliable D call. The CDR3 sequence is 12 residues long. The germline gives CDR1 SNHLY, CDR2 FYNNEI. Trimming pared 2 bases from V and 2 bases from J, leaving 2 bases between. The CDR3 is CASSEITDTQYF. DNA for the CDR3: TGTGCCAGCAGTGAAATCACAGATACGCAGTATTTT.

This clone was found once. J is TRBJ1-3 and V is TRBV5-6; TRBD1 aligns across 7 bases. With V trimmed by 1 base and J by 4 bases, 5 bases remained unmatched. This CDR3 has 15 residues. Germline CDR1 reads SGHDT; CDR2 reads YYEEEE. In DNA form, the CDR3 reads TGTGCCAGCAGCTTGTGGGACAGAGAAGGAAACACCATATATTTT. Amino acids: CASSLWDREGNTIYF.

As for this clone: Distinct nucleotide sequences in the sample also encode this CDR3. The rearrangement joins TRBV18 to TRBJ2-5; 7 positions match TRBD1. This CDR3 contains 14 residues. Germline V CDR1 and CDR2: KGHSH, LQKENI. J gave up 2 bases and V 1 base, and 1 base lay outside the gene matches. The DNA of the CDR3 is TGTGCCAGCTCACCACGGACAGGACAAGAGACCCAGTACTTC. It specifies CASSPRTGQETQYF.

This chain joins TRBV14 and TRBJ2-1, with D possibly matching TRBD2 (5 bases). Deletions cut 4 bases from V and 3 bases from J, with 7 bases between. This CDR3 is 13 amino acids long. Per germline, CDR1 SGHDN and CDR2 FVKESK. The CDR3 DNA sequence: TGTGCCAGCAGCCTTCGGGGCTACAATGAGCAGTTCTTC. This codes for CASSLRGYNEQFF.

The V gene is TRBV7-2, the J gene TRBJ1-4, with TRBD1 matching over 9 bases. In germline, CDR1 is SGHTA, CDR2 FQGNSA. J was trimmed by 7 bases and V by 0 bases; bases with no gene match: 6. The CDR3 extends over 16 amino acids. CDR3 loop: CASSLAMGQGSEKLFF. In nucleotides, the CDR3 is TGTGCCAGCAGCTTAGCGATGGGACAGGGATCTGAAAAACTGTTTTTT.

V and J are TRBV30 and TRBJ2-5; perhaps TRBD2 as D (6 bases). Trimming took off 5 bases at V and 3 bases at J, with 19 bases between the two ends. The CDR3 is 15 residues long. CDR1 and CDR2 (germline): GTSNPN, SVGIG (reference sequence). CDR3 in amino acids: CAWGGDSGSKETQYF. CDR3 nucleotide sequence: TGTGCCTGGGGAGGGGATAGCGGAAGTAAAGAGACCCAGTACTTC.

The chain uses TRBV7-9 and TRBJ2-3; TRBD1 aligns across 7 bases. Germline values: CDR1 SEHNR, CDR2 FQNEAQ (reference sequence). CDR3 size: 14 residues. V lost 8 bases and J lost 4; bases outside the gene matches: 9. Written as DNA, the CDR3 is TGTGCCAGCTCCAGACAGGGCCAAGCAGATACGCAGTATTTT. Protein product: CASSRQGQADTQYF.

This sequence joins TRBV7-3 and TRBJ2-6; a weak D match, TRBD1 (6 bases). The CDR3 contains 15 residues. V was trimmed by 5 bases and J by 2 bases, leaving 10 bases between them. The germline V gene has CDR1 SGHTA and CDR2 FQGTGA. As DNA, the CDR3 is TGTGCCAGCAGCCCCCCAGGGGCTGGGGCCAACGTCCTGACTTTC. Translating it yields CASSPPGAGANVLTF.

The V call is TRBV19, the J call TRBJ2-1; D not resolved. The CDR3 runs 12 residues. V was shortened by 5 bases and J by 4 bases, with 6 bases between the two germline ends. CDR1 LNHDA and CDR2 SQIVND come from the germline V gene (reference sequence). The CDR3 spells CASSAGYNEQFF. In DNA form, the CDR3 reads TGTGCCAGTAGTGCAGGATACAATGAGCAGTTCTTC.

This chain joins TRBV6-1 and TRBJ1-1; no clear D gene. Deletions cut 9 bases from V and 0 bases from J, with 17 bases between. The germline V gene encodes CDR1 MNHNS and CDR2 SASEGT. The CDR3 extends over 15 amino acids. The CDR3 protein is CASDQEPLMNTEAFF. As DNA, the CDR3 is TGTGCCAGTGACCAGGAGCCCCTCATGAACACTGAAGCTTTCTTT.

This clone has only a few counts. This chain uses TRBV27 with TRBJ2-7, with TRBD2 as a possible D gene (6 bases). The germline CDR1 and CDR2 sequences are MNHEY and SMNVEV (reference sequence). CDR3 length: 14 amino acids. With 5 bases removed from V and 2 bases from J, the gap between germline ends came to 13 bases. CDR3 DNA: TGTGCCAGCAGTCCTCTAGCGAAACCCTACGAGCAGTACTTC. It is translated as CASSPLAKPYEQYF.

The chain links TRBV5-5 to TRBJ2-7, with TRBD2 identical over 13 bases. Looked up from germline, CDR1 is SGHKS and CDR2 is YYEKEE (reference sequence). V was pared by 4 bases and J by 9 bases, with 16 bases of the junction left unmatched. The CDR3 runs 17 residues. The CDR3 here is CASSIGLAGATTAGQYF. In DNA, the CDR3 is TGTGCCAGCAGCATCGGACTAGCGGGAGCCACTACTGCTGGGCAGTACTTC.

This clone was recorded once. The CDR3 DNA sequence: TGTGCCAGCAGTAGTCAGGGGGTGTACGAGCAGTACTTC. Translating it yields CASSSQGVYEQYF. The rearrangement joins TRBV6-6 to TRBJ2-7, with 7 bases fitting TRBD1. V trimming: 5 bases; J trimming: 4 bases; junction bases outside the gene matches: 5. From germline, CDR1 is MNHNY and CDR2 SVGAGI (reference sequence). CDR3 size: 13 residues.

This chain joins TRBV6-5 and TRBJ2-1; D is unresolved. CDR3 length equals 13 residues. Germline V lookup: CDR1 MNHEY, CDR2 SVGAGI. Between the trimmed V and J ends, which lost 7 bases and 7 bases, there was a span of 14 bases. CDR3 in amino acids: CASTSPLVNEQFF. Here the CDR3 DNA reads TGTGCCAGCACGAGTCCGTTGGTAAATGAGCAGTTCTTC.